One and the same sample provided the 7 T cell receptor beta chains below, sequenced in a study of T cells expressing NK-cell markers. TCRdb processed the 5' RACE reads again and assigns one entry to each CDR3 protein, with no DNA. The sample totals 150,000 to 170,000 distinct CDR3 sequences; its top ten clones hold around a third. Sequencing was carried out using blood T cells: a sorted CD56 or NKG2C T cell subset, CD4+ or CD8+ T cells, or bulk PBMC T cells (not recorded which). The receptors were sampled from a woman aged 45-60 years in good health.

The chain uses TRBV6-5 and TRBJ1-1; lacking DNA, the TRBD1 call made by TCRdb goes unchecked. The germline CDR1 and CDR2 sequences are MNHEY and SVGAGI. This CDR3 is built from 14 residues. The CDR3 here is CASSGQGIHTEAFF.

V is TRBV29-1 and J is TRBJ2-5. This CDR3 contains 13 residues. Germline V gene data show CDR1 as SQVTM and CDR2 as ANQGSEA. The CDR3: CSVDSVHRETQYF.

This chain's CDR3 is CASDPGLGADTQYF. V and J are TRBV5-1 and TRBJ2-3; TCRdb names TRBD2, which stays unverified in the absence of DNA. CDR1 and CDR2 (germline): SGHRS, YFSETQ. The CDR3 is 14 residues long. Full variable domain (remainder filled in from reference TRBV5-1 and TRBJ2-3): KAGVTQTPRYLIKTRGQQVTLSCSPISGHRSVSWYQQTPGQGLQFLFEYFSETQRNKGNFPGRFSGRQFSNSRSEMNVSTLELGDSALYLCASDPGLGADTQYFGPGTRLTVL.

The chain recombines TRBV6-5 with TRBJ2-6; TCRdb's D call, TRBD1, is unchecked because there is no DNA. The germline CDR1 and CDR2 sequences are MNHEY and SVGAGI. The CDR3 spans 23 residues. The CDR3 region is CASSYTLGGIPTGPSSGANVLTF.

The V call is TRBV27, the J call TRBJ2-7. The germline CDR1 and CDR2 sequences are MNHEY and SMNVEV (reference sequence). This CDR3 is 14 amino acids long. The CDR3: CASSPTGTPYEQYF.

The chain recombines TRBV29-1 with TRBJ2-1. The CDR3 has 12 amino acids. Germline CDR1 reads SQVTM; CDR2 reads ANQGSEA. The CDR3 sequence: CSGGEVYNEQFF.

The rearrangement links TRBV18 to TRBJ2-1; TCRdb's D call of TRBD2 is untestable without DNA. This CDR3 is built from 15 residues. Germline lookup yields CDR1 KGHSH and CDR2 LQKENI. This CDR3 reads CASSPSGGSYNEQFF.